A single sample is the source of the 29 T cell receptor beta chains below, sequenced in a study of Ad26.COV2.S vaccination and SARS-CoV-2 variants. The table came from immunoSEQ multiplex PCR; TCRdb's copy has only in-frame clones and leaves some out. Of hundreds of thousands of clones listed, 86% are singletons. Treatment meaning: 19 received Ad26.COV2.S at low or high dose, single or two shots; roughly five received placebo; per-sample allocation not given. All samples were drawn on day 63, counting from the first vaccine or placebo injection. Sequencing was performed on peripheral blood, taken in a trial of Ad26.COV2.S vaccine versus placebo. The receptor set was obtained from a person aged 18 to 65 who received the Ad26.COV2.S COVID-19 vaccine or a placebo.

This clone was observed a single time. The chain carries TRBV2 and TRBJ2-1; D possibly matches TRBD1 or TRBD2 (5 bases each). The CDR3 sequence is 15 residues long. Per the germline V gene, CDR1 is SNHLY and CDR2 is FYNNEI. The V end was cut by 4 bases, the J end by 7 bases, with 17 bases between. CDR3 nucleotide sequence: TGTGCCAGCAGTGTTGACGGGGCCATTTCTAATGAGCAGTTCTTC. Translating it yields CASSVDGAISNEQFF.

This clone has a single count. The CDR3 sequence: CASTPGTGMYEQFF. CDR3 sequence (DNA): TGTGCCAGCACTCCCGGGACAGGGATGTATGAGCAGTTCTTC. The chain recombines TRBV27 with TRBJ2-1; 9 bases match TRBD1. CDR3 length: 14 amino acids. CDR1 is MNHEY and CDR2 is SMNVEV in the germline V gene (reference sequence). The V gene end was trimmed by 7 bases and the J gene end by 8 bases; junction bases not matched to a gene: 9.

The gene calls are TRBV5-4 and TRBJ2-2; 11 nucleotides match TRBD1. J gave up 4 bases and V 3 bases, and 5 bases lay outside the gene matches. The CDR3 is made up of 16 amino acids. In germline, CDR1 is SGHNT, CDR2 YYREEE (reference sequence). The CDR3 region has the DNA TGTGCCAGCAGCTCTGGACAGGGGGCGATCACCGGGGAGCTGTTTTTT. It encodes CASSSGQGAITGELFF.

The chain combines TRBV29-1 with TRBJ2-7, with a possible D match to TRBD1 (6 bases). Trimming removed 6 bases from V and 0 bases from J, with 12 bases in between. This CDR3 contains 13 residues. The germline CDR1 and CDR2 sequences are SQVTM and ANQGSEA. CDR3 coding DNA: TGCAGCGTGTGGGGGCAGGGCTCCTACGAGCAGTACTTC. Its translation is CSVWGQGSYEQYF.

The J gene is TRBJ1-2, the V gene TRBV4-2; 8 bases fit TRBD1. The CDR3 is made up of 16 amino acids. V lost 0 bases and J lost 4; bases outside the gene matches: 7. From germline, CDR1 is LGHNA and CDR2 YNFKEQ. The CDR3: CASSQDGQGNLYGYTF. CDR3 DNA: TGTGCCAGCAGCCAAGATGGACAGGGTAACCTCTATGGCTACACCTTC.

This chain uses TRBV14 with TRBJ1-5, with D perhaps TRBD1 (6 bases). Germline-derived CDR1 and CDR2 are SGHDN and FVKESK. V dropped 5 bases and J dropped 4 bases, with 9 bases sitting between them. CDR3 length equals 13 residues. CDR3 in DNA: TGTGCCAGCAGCTACACAGGGAATCAGCCCCAGCATTTT. It specifies CASSYTGNQPQHF.

The chain uses TRBV4-3 and TRBJ1-5; D ambiguous. V was cut by 2 bases and J by 7 bases, with 9 bases left in between. This CDR3 contains 13 residues. CDR1 and CDR2 (germline): LGHNA, YSLEER. The CDR3 sequence is CASSQNGKQPQHF. The CDR3 DNA is TGCGCCAGCAGCCAAAATGGAAAGCAGCCCCAGCATTTT.

J is TRBJ2-7 and V is TRBV7-9; no reliable D call. Germline CDR1 and CDR2: SEHNR and FQNEAQ (reference sequence). The CDR3 contains 14 residues. V dropped 2 bases and J dropped 4 bases, with 12 bases sitting between them. The CDR3 is CASSLTSPLYEQYF. The DNA of the CDR3 is TGTGCCAGCAGCTTAACTTCCCCCCTGTACGAGCAGTACTTC.

This rearrangement joins TRBV5-1 to TRBJ2-2, with D perhaps being TRBD1 or TRBD2 (6 bases each). The ends were cut back, 3 bases at V and 10 bases at J, with 13 bases in the middle. CDR1 and CDR2 from the germline V gene are SGHRS and YFSETQ. This CDR3 is built from 13 residues. In nucleotides, the CDR3 is TGCGCCAGCAGCTACCCGGGGGCAAAGGAGCTGTTTTTT. Its protein product is CASSYPGAKELFF.

V usage is TRBV19 and J usage is TRBJ1-4, with D hard to call. The CDR3 is made up of 15 amino acids. The V gene lost 1 base and the J gene lost 5 bases, with 11 bases spanning the gap. Germline-derived CDR1 and CDR2 are LNHDA and SQIVND (reference sequence). As DNA, the CDR3 is TGTGCCAGTAGTATAGGAGGAGTTTCAAATGAAAAACTGTTTTTT. Its translation is CASSIGGVSNEKLFF.

The sample holds one count of this clone. The chain is built from TRBV3-1 (or the pseudogene TRBV3-2) and TRBJ2-3, with no clear D. The V gene's germline CDR1 is LGHDT and CDR2 YNNKEL (reference sequence). Trimming took off 3 bases at V and 0 bases at J, with 10 bases between the two ends. The CDR3 has 15 amino acids. The DNA of the CDR3 is TGTGCCAGCAGCCATGGCGGCTACAGCACAGATACGCAGTATTTT. Translating it yields CASSHGGYSTDTQYF.

J is TRBJ2-5 and V is TRBV10-3; 7 nucleotides align to TRBD2. Germline CDR1 is ENHRY and CDR2 is SYGVKD. V lost 5 bases and J lost 2; bases outside the gene matches: 8. The CDR3 is made up of 15 amino acids. CDR3 in amino acids: CAISWEGDLQETQYF. CDR3 DNA: TGTGCCATCAGTTGGGAGGGAGACCTACAAGAGACCCAGTACTTC.

The chain recombines TRBV19 with TRBJ2-5; 7 positions agree with TRBD2. This CDR3 region has 15 residues. The V gene end was trimmed by 1 base and the J gene end by 2 bases; junction bases not matched to a gene: 4. The germline CDR1 and CDR2 sequences are LNHDA and SQIVND (reference sequence). CDR3 protein: CASSIGGTKQETQYF. CDR3 DNA sequence: TGTGCCAGTAGTATAGGTGGGACTAAACAAGAGACCCAGTACTTC.

The chain joins TRBV27 to TRBJ2-5; 7 nucleotides align to TRBD2. Trimming cost V 7 bases and J 4 bases; bases outside gene matches: 12. This CDR3 is 15 amino acids long. CDR1 is MNHEY and CDR2 is SMNVEV in the germline V gene (reference sequence). The CDR3: CASTPGAGVTETQYF. The CDR3 DNA reads TGTGCCAGCACCCCCGGTGCGGGGGTCACAGAGACCCAGTACTTC.

V is TRBV18 and J is TRBJ2-7, with D possibly being TRBD2 (5 bases). V was pared by 2 bases and J by 2 bases, with 10 bases between. Looked up from germline, CDR1 is KGHSH and CDR2 is LQKENI. This CDR3 is 14 amino acids long. The CDR3 reads CASSPGEKPYEQYF. The CDR3 DNA sequence: TGTGCCAGCTCACCAGGGGAGAAGCCCTACGAGCAGTACTTC.

This clone was recorded a few times. J is TRBJ1-2 and V is TRBV5-6; 7 bases are a match to TRBD1. Germline V gene data show CDR1 as SGHDT and CDR2 as YYEEEE. CDR3 size: 15 residues. V lost 4 bases to trimming and J lost 7 bases; unmatched junction nucleotides: 13. CDR3 loop: CASSHPDRDGGGYTF. CDR3 nucleotide sequence: TGTGCCAGCAGCCACCCAGACAGGGATGGTGGTGGCTACACCTTC.

The chain combines TRBV3-1 (or the pseudogene TRBV3-2) with TRBJ1-3; D unclear. Trimming left V 1 base short and J 4 bases short, with 11 bases between. The CDR3 sequence is 15 residues long. Per the germline V gene, CDR1 is LGHDT and CDR2 is YNNKEL (reference sequence). In DNA, the CDR3 is TGTGCCAGCAGCCAAGCAGGCGGTGCCGGAAACACCATATATTTT. Its protein is CASSQAGGAGNTIYF.

With regard to this clone: The junction differs from germline at one of its ends, possibly a read error. The chain combines TRBV3-1 (or the pseudogene TRBV3-2) with TRBJ2-7, with unresolved D. This CDR3 is built from 12 residues. From germline, CDR1 is LGHDT and CDR2 YNNKEL (reference sequence). DNA for the CDR3: TGTGCCAGCAGCCTGCTCGGGCGGTTTCTGAACTTC. Translated, it gives CASSLLGRFLNF.

The chain combines TRBV28 with TRBJ1-2; TRBD1 matches 7 bases. V dropped 4 bases and J dropped 8; count of bases not matched to a gene: 7. CDR1 is MDHEN and CDR2 is SYDVKM in the germline V gene. CDR3 length equals 13 residues. The CDR3, as DNA: TGTGCCAGCAGTTCGGGACAGTCAGAAGGCTACACCTTC. It is translated as CASSSGQSEGYTF.

This sequence joins TRBV7-3 and TRBJ2-1; 7 bases align to TRBD2. This CDR3 contains 16 residues. Trimming at V came to 5 bases and at J to 6 bases, leaving 13 bases not matched to a gene. Germline loops: CDR1 SGHTA, CDR2 FQGTGA. The CDR3 coding sequence is TGTGCCAGCAGCCCTACCGGGACTATCGATATCAATGAGCAGTTCTTC. It encodes CASSPTGTIDINEQFF. The whole variable domain, remainder taken from reference TRBV7-3 and TRBJ2-1, is GAGVSQTPSNKVTEKGKYVELRCDPISGHTALYWYRQSLGQGPEFLIYFQGTGAADDSGLPNDRFFAVRPEGSVSTLKIQRTERGDSAVYLCASSPTGTIDINEQFFGPGTRLTVL.

The V and J genes are TRBV5-6 and TRBJ2-7, with 11 bases matching TRBD2. CDR1 and CDR2 from the germline V gene are SGHDT and YYEEEE. The CDR3 contains 14 residues. J was trimmed by 3 bases and V by 4 bases; bases with no gene match: 3. DNA for the CDR3: TGTGCCAGCAGCGGGACTAGCGGCTACTACGAGCAGTACTTC. Its protein product is CASSGTSGYYEQYF.

V usage is TRBV9 and J usage is TRBJ1-3; D is uncertain. The V end lost 1 base, the J end lost 0 bases, and 11 bases lay between the germline ends. The CDR3 extends over 16 amino acids. Germline V gives CDR1 SGDLS, CDR2 YYNGEE. The CDR3 DNA follows: TGTGCCAGCAGCGTACGGCCGGATAGCTCTGGAAACACCATATATTTT. Amino acid sequence: CASSVRPDSSGNTIYF.

For this clone: Other DNA sequences of this sample code for an identical CDR3. The chain has TRBV11-2 and TRBJ2-7; 7 positions agree with TRBD1. The CDR3 covers 14 residues. From germline, CDR1 is SGHAT and CDR2 FQNNGV. Trimming cost V 3 bases and J 3 bases; bases outside gene matches: 5. CDR3 coding DNA: TGTGCCAGCAGCTTTGGGGACAGAGTCTACGAGCAGTACTTC. Amino acids: CASSFGDRVYEQYF. The complete variable domain, with remaining parts taken from reference TRBV11-2 and TRBJ2-7, reads EAGVAQSPRYKIIEKRQSVAFWCNPISGHATLYWYQQILGQGPKLLIQFQNNGVVDDSQLPKDRFSAERLKGVDSTLKIQPAKLEDSAVYLCASSFGDRVYEQYFGPGTRLTVT.

V and J are TRBV12-3 or TRBV12-4 and TRBJ2-1; D gene unclear. CDR3 length equals 13 residues. Deletions cut 5 bases from V and 5 bases from J, with 10 bases between. Written as DNA, the CDR3 is TGTGCCAGCAGTAGTGTTTACCACAATGAGCAGTTCTTC. Translating gives CASSSVYHNEQFF.

The chain has TRBV6-5 and TRBJ1-1; D is unclear. The CDR3 loop spans 14 amino acids. V was pared by 4 bases and J by 2 bases, with 11 bases between. The germline V gene has CDR1 MNHEY and CDR2 SVGAGI. The CDR3 DNA reads TGTGCCAGCAGTTTTGGTACCCAAAACACTGAAGCTTTCTTT. Translating it yields CASSFGTQNTEAFF.

This clone was seen a handful of times. CDR3 nucleotide sequence: TGCGCCAGCAGCTTGTTAGCGGGAGAGAACTACAATGAGCAGTTCTTC. Its protein is CASSLLAGENYNEQFF. This rearrangement joins TRBV5-1 to TRBJ2-1; 9 nucleotides align to TRBD2. The germline V gene has CDR1 SGHRS and CDR2 YFSETQ. This CDR3 is built from 16 residues. Trimming took 1 base from V and 3 from J; bases not matched to a gene: 5.

This chain uses TRBV5-1 with TRBJ2-5; 8 positions agree with TRBD1. The germline gives CDR1 SGHRS, CDR2 YFSETQ. This CDR3 is built from 14 residues. The V and J ends lost 5 bases and 2 bases, in that order; junction bases with no gene match: 5. The CDR3 region is CASSSGTGQETQYF. CDR3 DNA sequence: TGCGCCAGCAGTTCTGGGACAGGACAAGAGACCCAGTACTTC.

This chain joins TRBV18 and TRBJ2-3; D ambiguous. Germline V gene lookup returns CDR1 KGHSH and CDR2 LQKENI. The CDR3 is 14 amino acids. V was clipped by 4 bases and J by 1 base, with 9 bases between them. The CDR3 DNA reads as TGTGCCAGCTCACGAGAGACGGGCACAGATACGCAGTATTTT. Amino acids: CASSRETGTDTQYF. Combining the CDR3 with reference TRBV18 and TRBJ2-3 gives the whole variable domain NAGVMQNPRHLVRRRGQEARLRCSPMKGHSHVYWYRQLPEEGLKFMVYLQKENIIDESGMPKERFSAEFPKEGPSILRIQQVVRGDSAAYFCASSRETGTDTQYFGPGTRLTVL.

The chain combines TRBV19 with TRBJ1-2, with D tentatively TRBD1 (6 bases). The CDR3 is made up of 12 amino acids. Trimming cost V 3 bases and J 7 bases, with 9 bases left between them. Germline loops: CDR1 LNHDA, CDR2 SQIVND (reference sequence). In DNA, the CDR3 is TGTGCCAGTAGTATCCCAGGGGTTGGCTACACCTTC. Amino acid sequence: CASSIPGVGYTF. The entire variable domain, with the rest obtained from reference TRBV19 and TRBJ1-2, is as follows: DGGITQSPKYLFRKEGQNVTLSCEQNLNHDAMYWYRQDPGQGLRLIYYSQIVNDFQKGDIAEGYSVSREKKESFPLTVTSAQKNPTAFYLCASSIPGVGYTFGSGTRLTVV.